This T cell receptor (beta chain) was recovered during a study of PD-1 blockade in classical Hodgkin lymphoma. Clones were read by immunoSEQ multiplex PCR, and TCRdb kept only the in-frame ones, dropping some. The data contain about 36,000 clones, 69% of them singletons. Following autologous stem cell transplantation, relapse occurred in every patient, and exposure to brentuximab vedotin varied. Under best response, outcomes were complete response, partial response or progressive disease. The CDR3 contains 15 residues. CDR1 and CDR2 from the germline V gene are KGHSH and LQKENI. Trimming removed 2 bases from V and 3 bases from J, with 11 bases in between.

The sequence came from a human donor with classical Hodgkin lymphoma. The gene calls are TRBV18 and TRBJ1-3; tentatively, D is TRBD1 (5 bases). This specimen consisted of peripheral blood mononuclear cells (PBMCs), obtained before the second cycle of nivolumab. CDR3 coding DNA: TGTGCCAGCTCACCAAATTTAGGGGTTGGAAACACCATATATTTT. Amino acid sequence: CASSPNLGVGNTIYF.